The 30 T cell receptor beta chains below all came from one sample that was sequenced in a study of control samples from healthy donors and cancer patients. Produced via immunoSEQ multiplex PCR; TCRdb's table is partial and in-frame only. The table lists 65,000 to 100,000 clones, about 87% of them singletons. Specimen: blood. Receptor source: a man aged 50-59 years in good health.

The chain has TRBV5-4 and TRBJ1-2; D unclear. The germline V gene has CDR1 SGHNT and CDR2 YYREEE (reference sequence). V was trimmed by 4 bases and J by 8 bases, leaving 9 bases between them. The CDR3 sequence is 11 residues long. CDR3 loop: CASSLGGGYTF. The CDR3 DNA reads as TGTGCCAGCAGCCTGGGCGGGGGCTACACCTTC.

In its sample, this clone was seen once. The CDR3 region has the DNA TGTGCCAGCAGCTTTGGAGGAGCGGGAGGGCTCCGCGAGCAGTACTTC. The encoded protein is CASSFGGAGGLREQYF. The V gene is TRBV5-4, the J gene TRBJ2-7; TRBD2 matches 10 bases. Germline CDR1 is SGHNT and CDR2 is YYREEE (reference sequence). The CDR3 covers 16 residues. J gave up 6 bases and V 2 bases, and 11 bases lay outside the gene matches.

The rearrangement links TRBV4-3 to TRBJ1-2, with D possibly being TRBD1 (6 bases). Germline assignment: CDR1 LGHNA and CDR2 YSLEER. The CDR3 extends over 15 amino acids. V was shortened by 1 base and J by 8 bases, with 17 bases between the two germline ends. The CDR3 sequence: CASSQAPPGVHGYTF. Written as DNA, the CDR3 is TGCGCCAGCAGCCAAGCCCCCCCAGGGGTCCACGGCTACACCTTC.

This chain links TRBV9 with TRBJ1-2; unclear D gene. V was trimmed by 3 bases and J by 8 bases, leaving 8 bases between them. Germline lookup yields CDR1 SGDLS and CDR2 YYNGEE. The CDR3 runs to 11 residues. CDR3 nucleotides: TGTGCCAGCAGCGGCCTATGGGGCTACACCTTC. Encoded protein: CASSGLWGYTF.

The CDR3 reads CAWSHPTANYGYTF. DNA for the CDR3: TGTGCCTGGAGTCATCCAACCGCGAACTATGGCTACACCTTC. The chain carries TRBV30 and TRBJ1-2; D not resolved. In germline, CDR1 is GTSNPN, CDR2 SVGIG (reference sequence). CDR3 size: 14 residues. V was cut by 2 bases and J by 2 bases, with 12 bases left in between.

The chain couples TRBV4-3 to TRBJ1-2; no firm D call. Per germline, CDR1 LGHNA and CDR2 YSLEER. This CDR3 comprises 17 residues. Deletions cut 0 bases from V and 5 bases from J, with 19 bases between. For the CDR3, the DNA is TGCGCCAGCAGCCAAGATCGGGCTCCGGGAACTGGGTATGGCTACACCTTC. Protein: CASSQDRAPGTGYGYTF.

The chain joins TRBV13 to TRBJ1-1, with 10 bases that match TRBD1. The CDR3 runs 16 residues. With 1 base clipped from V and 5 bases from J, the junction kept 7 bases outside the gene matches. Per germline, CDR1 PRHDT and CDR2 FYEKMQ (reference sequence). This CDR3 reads CASSLVTGGIDTEAFF. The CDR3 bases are TGTGCCAGCAGCTTAGTGACAGGGGGCATCGATACTGAAGCTTTCTTT. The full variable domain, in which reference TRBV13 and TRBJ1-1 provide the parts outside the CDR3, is AAGVIQSPRHLIKEKRETATLKCYPIPRHDTVYWYQQGPGQDPQFLISFYEKMQSDKGSIPDRFSAQQFSDYHSELNMSSLELGDSALYFCASSLVTGGIDTEAFFGQGTRLTVV.

The CDR3 DNA reads as TGTGCCACCAGTGACCCTGGGTTAGAAGCGGGCTACACCTTC. Translated, it gives CATSDPGLEAGYTF. The chain has TRBV24-1 and TRBJ1-2, with D unresolved. The CDR3 consists of 14 residues. Trimming cost V 4 bases and J 8 bases, with 16 bases left between them. Germline V gives CDR1 KGHDR, CDR2 SFDVKD.

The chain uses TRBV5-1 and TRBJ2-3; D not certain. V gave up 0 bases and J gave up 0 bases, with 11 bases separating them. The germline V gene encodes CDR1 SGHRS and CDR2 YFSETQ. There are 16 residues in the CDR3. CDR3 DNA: TGCGCCAGCAGCTTGGTGGGGTTAGCTAGCACAGATACGCAGTATTTT. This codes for CASSLVGLASTDTQYF.

CDR3 bases: TGTGCCAGCAGCTTATACGCGGGAGTTGAGAATGAGCAGTTCTTC. Protein: CASSLYAGVENEQFF. The chain combines TRBV11-2 with TRBJ2-1; 7 bases fit TRBD2. J gave up 7 bases and V 2 bases, and 8 bases lay outside the gene matches. There are 15 residues in the CDR3. Looked up from germline, CDR1 is SGHAT and CDR2 is FQNNGV.

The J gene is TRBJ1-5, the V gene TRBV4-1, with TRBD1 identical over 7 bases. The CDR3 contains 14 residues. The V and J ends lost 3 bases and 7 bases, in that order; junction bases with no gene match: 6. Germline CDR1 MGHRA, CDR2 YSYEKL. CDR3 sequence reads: CASSQTGFGQPQHF. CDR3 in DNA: TGCGCCAGCAGCCAGACAGGGTTCGGACAGCCCCAGCATTTT.

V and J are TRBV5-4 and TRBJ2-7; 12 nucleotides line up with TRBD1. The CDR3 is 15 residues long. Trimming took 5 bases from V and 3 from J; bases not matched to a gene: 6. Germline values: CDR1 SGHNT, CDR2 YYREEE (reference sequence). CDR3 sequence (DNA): TGTGCCAGCAGATCCGGGACAGGGGGCAACTACGAGCAGTACGTC. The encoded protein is CASRSGTGGNYEQYV.

In DNA, the CDR3 is TGTGCCAGCAGCCCAGGACCCGGCAGGGTCGGCACTGAAGCTTTCTTT. Translating it yields CASSPGPGRVGTEAFF. The gene calls are TRBV11-2 and TRBJ1-1; TRBD1 might be the D (5 bases). The CDR3 spans 16 residues. The V end was cut by 5 bases, the J end by 4 bases, with 20 bases between. Germline V gives CDR1 SGHAT, CDR2 FQNNGV. Full variable domain (missing parts from reference TRBV11-2 and TRBJ1-1): EAGVAQSPRYKIIEKRQSVAFWCNPISGHATLYWYQQILGQGPKLLIQFQNNGVVDDSQLPKDRFSAERLKGVDSTLKIQPAKLEDSAVYLCASSPGPGRVGTEAFFGQGTRLTVV.

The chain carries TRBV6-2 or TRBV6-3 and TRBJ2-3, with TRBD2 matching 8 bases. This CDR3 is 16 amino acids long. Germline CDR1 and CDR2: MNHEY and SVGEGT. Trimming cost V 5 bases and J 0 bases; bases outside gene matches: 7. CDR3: CASSKTGTRSTDTQYF. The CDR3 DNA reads TGTGCCAGCAGTAAAACCGGGACTAGAAGCACAGATACGCAGTATTTT.

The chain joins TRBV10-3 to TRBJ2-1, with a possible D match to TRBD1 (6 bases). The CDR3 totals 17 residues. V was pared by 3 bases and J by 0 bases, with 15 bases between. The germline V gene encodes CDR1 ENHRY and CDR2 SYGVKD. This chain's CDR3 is CAISEPGQTISYNEQFF. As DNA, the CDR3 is TGTGCCATCAGTGAACCCGGACAGACCATCTCCTACAATGAGCAGTTCTTC.

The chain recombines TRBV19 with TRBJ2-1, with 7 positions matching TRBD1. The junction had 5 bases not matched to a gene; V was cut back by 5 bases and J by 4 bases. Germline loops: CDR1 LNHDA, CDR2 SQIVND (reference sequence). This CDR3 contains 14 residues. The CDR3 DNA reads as TGTGCCAGTAGTGCAGGGGGAACATACAATGAGCAGTTCTTC. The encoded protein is CASSAGGTYNEQFF.

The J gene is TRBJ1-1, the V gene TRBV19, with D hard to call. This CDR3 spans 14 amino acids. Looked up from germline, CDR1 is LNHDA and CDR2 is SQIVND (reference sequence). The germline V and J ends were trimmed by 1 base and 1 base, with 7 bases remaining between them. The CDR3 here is CASSIGGSNTEAFF. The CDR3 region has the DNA TGTGCCAGTAGTATAGGGGGATCGAACACTGAAGCTTTCTTT.

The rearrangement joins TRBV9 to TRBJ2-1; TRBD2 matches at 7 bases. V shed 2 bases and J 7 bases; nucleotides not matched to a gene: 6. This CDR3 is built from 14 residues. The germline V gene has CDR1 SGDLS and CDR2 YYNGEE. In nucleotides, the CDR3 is TGTGCCAGCAGCGTCGGCGGGAGCGGGAATGAGCAGTTCTTC. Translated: CASSVGGSGNEQFF.

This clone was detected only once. The CDR3 nucleotides read TGTGCTAGTGGTTTGGGCGGTGGAAACACCATATATTTT. It codes for CASGLGGGNTIYF. The V and J genes are TRBV12-5 and TRBJ1-3, with D hard to call. Trimming took off 1 base at V and 3 bases at J, with 4 bases between the two ends. CDR1 LGHNT and CDR2 FRNRAP come from the germline V gene. CDR3 size: 13 residues.

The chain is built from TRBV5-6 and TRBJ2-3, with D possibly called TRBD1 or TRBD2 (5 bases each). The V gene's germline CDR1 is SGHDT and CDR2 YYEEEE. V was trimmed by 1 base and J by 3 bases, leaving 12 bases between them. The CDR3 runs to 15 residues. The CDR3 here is CASSLWGFRTDTQYF. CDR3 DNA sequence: TGTGCCAGCAGCTTGTGGGGGTTCAGGACAGATACGCAGTATTTT. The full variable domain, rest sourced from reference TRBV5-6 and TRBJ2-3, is DAGVTQSPTHLIKTRGQQVTLRCSPKSGHDTVSWYQQALGQGPQFIFQYYEEEERQRGNFPDRFSGHQFPNYSSELNVNALLLGDSALYLCASSLWGFRTDTQYFGPGTRLTVL.

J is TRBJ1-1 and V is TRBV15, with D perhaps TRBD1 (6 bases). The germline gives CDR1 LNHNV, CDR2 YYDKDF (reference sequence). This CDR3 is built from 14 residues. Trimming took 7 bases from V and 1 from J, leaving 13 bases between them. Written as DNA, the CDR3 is TGTGCCACCAACCTACAGGGAGGGAACACTGAAGCTTTCTTT. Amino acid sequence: CATNLQGGNTEAFF. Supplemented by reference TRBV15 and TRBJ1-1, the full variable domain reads DAMVIQNPRYQVTQFGKPVTLSCSQTLNHNVMYWYQQKSSQAPKLLFHYYDKDFNNEADTPDNFQSRRPNTSFCFLDIRSPGLGDTAMYLCATNLQGGNTEAFFGQGTRLTVV.

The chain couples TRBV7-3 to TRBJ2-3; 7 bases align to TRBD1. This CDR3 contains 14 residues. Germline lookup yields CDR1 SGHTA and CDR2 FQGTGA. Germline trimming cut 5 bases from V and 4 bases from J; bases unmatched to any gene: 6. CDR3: CASSPRQGADTQYF. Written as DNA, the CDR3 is TGTGCCAGCAGCCCTAGACAGGGAGCAGATACGCAGTATTTT.

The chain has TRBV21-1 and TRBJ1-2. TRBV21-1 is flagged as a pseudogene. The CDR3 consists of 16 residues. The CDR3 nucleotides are TGTGCCAGCAGCAGGTTGGGGAAGGGAGCAAACTATGGCTACACCTTC. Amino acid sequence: CASSRLGKGANYGYTF.

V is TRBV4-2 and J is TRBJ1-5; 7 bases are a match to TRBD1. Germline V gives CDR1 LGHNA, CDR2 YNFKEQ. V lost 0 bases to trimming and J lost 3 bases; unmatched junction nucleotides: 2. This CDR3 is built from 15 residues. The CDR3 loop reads CASSQEQGTNQPQHF. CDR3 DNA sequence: TGTGCCAGCAGCCAAGAACAGGGGACCAATCAGCCCCAGCATTTT.

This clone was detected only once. CDR3 bases: TGTGCCAGCAGTTATGGGGACACGCAGTATTTT. It specifies CASSYGDTQYF. The rearrangement joins TRBV6-6 to TRBJ2-3; D possibly matches TRBD1 or TRBD2 (5 bases each). The V end lost 3 bases, the J end lost 9 bases, and 7 bases lay between the germline ends. CDR1 and CDR2 (germline): MNHNY, SVGAGI (reference sequence). The CDR3 runs 11 residues.

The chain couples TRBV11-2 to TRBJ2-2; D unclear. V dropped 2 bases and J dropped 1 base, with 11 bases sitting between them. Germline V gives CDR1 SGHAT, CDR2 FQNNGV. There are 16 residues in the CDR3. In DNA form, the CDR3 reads TGTGCCAGCAGCTTAAGGTCCCTACAGAACACCGGGGAGCTGTTTTTT. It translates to CASSLRSLQNTGELFF.

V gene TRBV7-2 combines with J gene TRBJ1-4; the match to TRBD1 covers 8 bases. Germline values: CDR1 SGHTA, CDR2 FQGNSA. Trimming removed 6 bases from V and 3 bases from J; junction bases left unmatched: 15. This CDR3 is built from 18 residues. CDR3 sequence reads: CASSLRGGRGRSNEKLFF. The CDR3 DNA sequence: TGTGCCAGCAGTCTGCGTGGGGGCAGGGGGCGGTCTAATGAAAAACTGTTTTTT.

Written as DNA, the CDR3 is TGTGCCAGTACCGATCGGGGGGCGCGGGGCACAGATACGCAGTATTTT. Amino acid sequence: CASTDRGARGTDTQYF. The rearrangement links TRBV19 to TRBJ2-3; a possible D gene is TRBD2 (7 bases). The CDR3 extends over 16 amino acids. Between the trimmed V and J ends, which lost 7 bases and 1 base, there was a span of 18 bases. Germline lookup yields CDR1 LNHDA and CDR2 SQIVND (reference sequence).

The DNA of the CDR3 is TGTGCCACCAGCAGAGATTCGCGGGGGAAAGCTTTCTTT. Encoded protein: CATSRDSRGKAFF. This chain links TRBV15 with TRBJ1-1, with a possible D match to TRBD1 (5 bases). The CDR3 loop spans 13 amino acids. CDR1 is LNHNV and CDR2 is YYDKDF in the germline V gene (reference sequence). The ends were cut back, 0 bases at V and 9 bases at J, with 11 bases in the middle.

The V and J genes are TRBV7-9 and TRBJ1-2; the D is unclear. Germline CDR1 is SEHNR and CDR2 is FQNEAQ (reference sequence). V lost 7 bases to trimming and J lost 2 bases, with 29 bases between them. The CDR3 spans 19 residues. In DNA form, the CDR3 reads TGTGCCAGCAACCGACTACTAGGAGGGAGATTGGAACAAAACTATGGCTACACCTTC. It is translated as CASNRLLGGRLEQNYGYTF.